Sequencing of this T cell receptor (beta chain) was carried out in a study of human T cells and chemical hapten exposure (dated by TCRdb to the early 2020s). Some background on the complete study: Libraries were pooled for sequencing, and variation in per-sample TCR yields was attributed mainly to small differences in library volumes within the pool. Peripheral blood TCR repertoire changes were tracked in vivo in alopecia patients during primary and secondary sensitization to the hapten diphenylcyclopropenone (DPC). Each blood RNA sample was used to sequence both TCR alpha and TCR beta chains. General conclusions and limits of the study: DPC sensitization did not change how many TCRs were above 1 in 1000 frequency, and no evidence was found of alterations in global repertoire structure. After repeated subsampling, changes were observed in the strength of the expansion versus patch-test correlation and in the threshold at which the correlation became significant.

Total RNA was extracted from unfractionated whole blood that had been collected in Tempus Blood RNA tubes. About 5 healthy volunteers served as TCR sequencing controls and were bled at day 0, 2 weeks and 6 weeks. This clonotype was picked up a small number of times. Its antigen remains undetermined. Base qualities are not at hand, and no much larger clone is one base apart. From the germline V gene (reference sequence), CDR1 is LGHDT and CDR2 is YNNKEL. Including cysteine and phenylalanine, the CDR3 has 13 amino acids. The only DNA kept is the CDR3, 39 bases in frame from the first base. A distance of 16 bases separates the germline ends of V and J, which lose 7 bases and 7 bases respectively. Library creation used 5' RACE. The reads were generated on an Illumina MiSeq. During library preparation, unique molecular identifiers were attached to individual cDNA molecules so that TCRs could be counted quantitatively and reproducibly. In the original analysis: A median of about 89,000 TCRs per sample was observed, with a range of 23,224 to 690,600. V, J and CDR3 annotation of the TCR reads was performed with the Decombinator software suite. Every sample was subsampled to the same number of TCRs (28,000) for the PS versus PT1 abundance plots. TCRs were defined as expanded if absent before sensitization and observed at least eight times at the 2-week time point. The public reads were reprocessed in TCRdb via fastp at Q25 and MiXCR, keeping in-frame beta chains. Every entry covers one CDR3 protein and lists the most common genes and DNA from its rows. The V and J calls shown here were made by TCRdb, not taken from the authors' results. Counted in this sample were 80,000 or so distinct CDR3 sequences; around a sixth of them appeared once. The top ten clones comprise 6.8% of the sample.

The clonotype was recovered from a female donor in good health. The chain joins TRBV3-1 to TRBJ1-1; a tentative D match to TRBD1 spans 5 bases. Here is the DNA: TGTGCCAGCAACCGGGACGATGCGGGTGAAGCTTTCTTT. Its amino acids are CASNRDDAGEAFF.